This T cell receptor beta chain came from a study of blood T cell repertoires in COVID-19. Study-level information: Samples of COVID-19 (acute and convalescent) were obtained from the United States, Italy and Spain. Sources were T cells, B-cell-depleted T cells, or PBMCs; the material itself was cDNA or gDNA.

Authors' data handling: It was from reference gene primer amplification that nucleated cell counts were estimated. Measured with immunoSEQ multiplex PCR; TCRdb has only the in-frame clones, and not every one. The D gene and trimming were derived from the DNA, and the V and J assignments and clone size from that table. The repertoire has a few hundred thousand clones, roughly nine tenths of them found once; the top ten carry 3% to 4.5%. Germline V gene lookup returns CDR1 WNHNN and CDR2 SYGVQD (reference sequence). There are 15 residues in the CDR3. The V gene end was trimmed by 3 bases and the J gene end by 3 bases; junction bases not matched to a gene: 4. In Seattle, patients joined the study during active infection and were tracked longitudinally.

The sequence was obtained from a woman aged 55-70 years with COVID-19, enrolled during active disease. The chain is built from TRBV10-1 and TRBJ2-3, with TRBD2 identical over 9 bases. The sample was peripheral blood. CDR3: CASSDLAGNTDTQYF. The CDR3 coding sequence is TGCGCCAGCAGTGACCTAGCGGGGAATACAGATACGCAGTATTTT.